The present entry profiles one T cell receptor beta chain with its context. Enrollees, roughly 18 to 89 years old, lived in 24 US areas. Participants were placed into cohorts based on the clinical history they reported. Donors in Cohort 3 who had recovered were those with two negative PCRs, healthcare professional clearance, or resolution of their symptoms. The data belong to a study of blood T cell repertoires in COVID-19. About the study: The United States, Italy and Spain provided the acute and convalescent COVID-19 samples.

Repertoires were generated with immunoSEQ multiplex PCR, while TCRdb's copy carries only in-frame clones and drops some. The sample consists of approximately 450,000 clones, approximately 90% of them appearing once. The clonotype originates from a man aged 30 to 45 who had recovered from COVID-19. The sample taken for sequencing was PBMCs or T cells enriched from blood (not recorded which).

The CDR3 DNA reads TGTGCCAGCAGCGCGGGGCCCGGGGGTTCACCCCTCCACTTT. It yields the protein CASSAGPGGSPLHF. This chain links TRBV5-4 with TRBJ1-6; perhaps TRBD1 as D (5 bases). V lost 4 bases and J lost 9, with 14 bases in between. The CDR3 loop spans 14 amino acids. Germline V gene data show CDR1 as SGHNT and CDR2 as YYREEE (reference sequence).